This T cell receptor (beta chain) stems from a study of T cells in localized non-small cell lung cancer. Study-level results: Without multi-region sequencing, intratumor heterogeneity could not be excluded. Greater T cell density in blood accompanied longer overall survival. A median of approximately 50 clones ranked among the top 100 in tumor appeared in adjacent lung. There was higher T cell clonality in uninvolved adjacent lung than in tumor, and it was highest there.

Sequencing used immunoSEQ multiplex PCR; TCRdb keeps in-frame clones, though not all of them. This table has roughly 1,700 clones, 20% to 25% appearing once. The CDR3 is made up of 15 amino acids. The V gene end was trimmed by 5 bases and the J gene end by 8 bases; junction bases not matched to a gene: 11. As to this clone: What it recognizes is unknown.

The receptor was derived from a female donor over 55 with stage II lung adenocarcinoma. The material sequenced was lung tumor tissue, taken before any cancer treatment. The chain carries TRBV7-1 and TRBJ2-1; 8 positions agree with TRBD2. TRBV7-1 is flagged as an ORF with uncertain function. CDR3 residues: CASSQGGREVDEQFF. CDR3 DNA: TGTGCCAGCAGCCAGGGCGGGCGGGAGGTCGATGAGCAGTTCTTC.